A selection of T cell receptor beta chains follows, all from one sample in a study of CD8 T cells in Susac syndrome. TCRdb reprocessed the immunoSEQ multiplex PCR reads with MiXCR, giving one entry per CDR3 protein. This table holds about 280,000 distinct CDR3 sequences, roughly 85% found once. Sample: CD8+ T cells from PBMCs. The receptors were gathered from a human donor with multiple sclerosis. Each CDR3 is given with its conserved first and last residue. The order of the fields is CDR3 protein, CDR3 DNA, clone size, D gene, V gene, J gene. A D gene is named only where the DNA matches it firmly. Clone size is stated in some rows and not others, as once, few, many or a class when expanded.

CDR3 protein: CASHTGDSFFYEQYF; CDR3 DNA: TGTGCCAGCCACACCGGGGACTCATTTTTCTACGAGCAGTACTTC; clone size: few; D gene: -; V gene: TRBV6-2/TRBV6-3; J gene: TRBJ2-7
CDR3 protein: CASSDHRKSSYNEQFF; CDR3 DNA: TGTGCCAGCAGCGACCACAGGAAGAGCTCCTACAATGAGCAGTTCTTC; clone size: -; D gene: -; V gene: TRBV7-9; J gene: TRBJ2-1
CDR3 protein: CASSFAGYEQFF; CDR3 DNA: TGTGCCAGCAGTTTCGCAGGGTACGAGCAGTTCTTC; clone size: -; D gene: -; V gene: TRBV27; J gene: TRBJ2-1
CDR3 protein: CASSLSQISGELFF; CDR3 DNA: TGTGCCAGCAGTTTATCTCAAATCTCAGGGGAGCTGTTTTTT; clone size: -; D gene: -; V gene: TRBV27; J gene: TRBJ2-2
CDR3 protein: CAGGHLQPQHF; CDR3 DNA: TGTGCCGGGGGACACCTTCAGCCCCAGCATTTT; clone size: -; D gene: -; V gene: TRBV19; J gene: TRBJ1-5
CDR3 protein: CASSLRRAQGTGELFF; CDR3 DNA: TGTGCCAGCAGTTTACGGCGGGCCCAGGGTACCGGGGAACTGTTTTTT; clone size: -; D gene: -; V gene: TRBV12-3/TRBV12-4; J gene: TRBJ2-2
CDR3 protein: CSGDRAGELFF; CDR3 DNA: TGCAGCGGGGACAGGGCCGGGGAGCTGTTTTTT; clone size: -; D gene: TRBD1; V gene: TRBV29-1; J gene: TRBJ2-2
CDR3 protein: CASSRTGIVPLAKNIQYF; CDR3 DNA: TGTGCCAGCAGCCGAACGGGGATCGTTCCGCTAGCCAAAAACATTCAGTACTTC; clone size: -; D gene: -; V gene: TRBV7-3; J gene: TRBJ2-4
CDR3 protein: CASSVYRVAGELFF; CDR3 DNA: TGTGCCAGCAGCGTATACAGGGTCGCCGGGGAGCTGTTTTTT; clone size: -; D gene: -; V gene: TRBV9; J gene: TRBJ2-2
CDR3 protein: CASSSGQGNEKLFF; CDR3 DNA: TGTGCCAGCAGTTCGGGACAGGGGAATGAAAAACTGTTTTTT; clone size: -; D gene: TRBD1; V gene: TRBV28; J gene: TRBJ1-4
CDR3 protein: CASSLVGLAGEGLDEQYF; CDR3 DNA: TGTGCCAGCAGCTTAGTGGGACTAGCGGGAGAGGGCCTGGACGAGCAGTACTTC; clone size: -; D gene: TRBD2; V gene: TRBV11-2; J gene: TRBJ2-7
CDR3 protein: CASRAGPGYTF; CDR3 DNA: TGTGCCAGTAGAGCAGGGCCTGGCTACACCTTC; clone size: -; D gene: -; V gene: TRBV19; J gene: TRBJ1-2
CDR3 protein: CASRMLTASNQPQHF; CDR3 DNA: TGTGCCAGTAGGATGTTGACAGCCTCCAATCAGCCCCAGCATTTT; clone size: once; D gene: -; V gene: TRBV19; J gene: TRBJ1-5
CDR3 protein: CASRGGTRTEVFF; CDR3 DNA: TGTGCCAGCCGGGGGGGAACCAGGACTGAAGTTTTCTTT; clone size: -; D gene: -; V gene: TRBV28; J gene: TRBJ1-1
CDR3 protein: CASSISGRAMGEQYF; CDR3 DNA: TGTGCCAGTAGTATTAGCGGGAGGGCCATGGGCGAGCAGTACTTC; clone size: -; D gene: TRBD2; V gene: TRBV19; J gene: TRBJ2-7
CDR3 protein: CASSKVTPGELEQYF; CDR3 DNA: TGTGCCAGCAGCAAAGTAACGCCGGGAGAACTTGAGCAGTACTTC; clone size: -; D gene: -; V gene: TRBV21-1; J gene: TRBJ2-7
CDR3 protein: CASSYPPRLTSSYNEQFF; CDR3 DNA: TGTGCCAGCAGTTACCCTCCCCGGCTTACGAGCTCCTACAATGAGCAGTTCTTC; clone size: -; D gene: -; V gene: TRBV6-5; J gene: TRBJ2-1
CDR3 protein: CASSLDARANYGYTF; CDR3 DNA: TGTGCCAGCAGCTTAGATGCACGAGCTAACTATGGCTACACCTTC; clone size: -; D gene: -; V gene: TRBV7-6; J gene: TRBJ1-2
CDR3 protein: CASSKLAGARNQPQHF; CDR3 DNA: TGCGCCAGCAGCAAGCTTGCCGGGGCCAGGAATCAGCCCCAGCATTTT; clone size: -; D gene: -; V gene: TRBV4-1; J gene: TRBJ1-5
CDR3 protein: CATTGTSAQETQYF; CDR3 DNA: TGTGCGACGACCGGGACTAGCGCGCAAGAGACCCAGTACTTC; clone size: -; D gene: TRBD2; V gene: TRBV7-9; J gene: TRBJ2-5
CDR3 protein: CASSPAGHLTYEQYF; CDR3 DNA: TGTGCCAGCAGCCCCGCAGGACATCTTACCTACGAGCAGTACTTC; clone size: -; D gene: -; V gene: TRBV5-6; J gene: TRBJ2-7
CDR3 protein: CASGQQGSYEQYF; CDR3 DNA: TGTGCCAGCGGTCAACAGGGGAGCTACGAGCAGTACTTC; clone size: -; D gene: TRBD1; V gene: TRBV28; J gene: TRBJ2-7
CDR3 protein: CASSTGTDNQPQHF; CDR3 DNA: TGCGCCAGCAGCACCGGGACGGACAATCAGCCCCAGCATTTT; clone size: -; D gene: -; V gene: TRBV5-1; J gene: TRBJ1-5
CDR3 protein: CASSSQGAKNIQYF; CDR3 DNA: TGTGCCAGCAGCTCTCAGGGAGCCAAAAACATTCAGTACTTC; clone size: -; D gene: -; V gene: TRBV7-9; J gene: TRBJ2-4
CDR3 protein: CASSNDYGYTF; CDR3 DNA: TGTGCCAGCAGCAACGACTATGGCTACACCTTC; clone size: -; D gene: -; V gene: TRBV6-5; J gene: TRBJ1-2
CDR3 protein: CASSQFRGSQETQYF; CDR3 DNA: TGTGCCAGCAGCCAATTCCGGGGAAGCCAAGAGACCCAGTACTTC; clone size: -; D gene: -; V gene: TRBV3-1; J gene: TRBJ2-5
CDR3 protein: CASSRDGASNQPQHF; CDR3 DNA: TGTGCCAGCAGCCGGGACGGTGCCAGCAATCAGCCCCAGCATTTT; clone size: -; D gene: -; V gene: TRBV5-5; J gene: TRBJ1-5